These 21 T cell receptor beta chains came from one sample sequenced in a study of cytomegalovirus exposure and HLA in healthy donors. The PCR ran on 60 Vbeta and 13 Jbeta primers. Libraries were prepared by immunoSEQ multiplex PCR; TCRdb keeps only in-frame clonotypes and omits some of them. The sample contains about 120,000 clones, 80% of which appear only once. The sequenced sample was PBMCs. These receptor sequences come from a man younger than 40 in good health and CMV-seronegative.

The chain carries TRBV28 and TRBJ1-5; TRBD1 matches at 7 bases. Germline V gene data show CDR1 as MDHEN and CDR2 as SYDVKM. The CDR3 spans 18 residues. V lost 3 bases, J lost 0 bases, and 11 bases stayed unmatched. In DNA, the CDR3 is TGTGCCAGCAGTTTCGGCGGGACAGACGTTTATAGCAATCAGCCCCAGCATTTT. Protein product: CASSFGGTDVYSNQPQHF.

In DNA form, the CDR3 reads TGTGCCAGCAGCGCAGCGGGGGGGCTAGGCGGGGAGCTGTTTTTT. Amino acid sequence: CASSAAGGLGGELFF. V and J are TRBV9 and TRBJ2-2, with 10 nucleotides matching TRBD2. The trim removed 3 bases at V and 7 bases at J, leaving 6 bases unmatched. The germline CDR1 and CDR2 sequences are SGDLS and YYNGEE. CDR3 length: 15 residues.

The chain recombines TRBV4-2 with TRBJ1-2; D remains ambiguous. V lost 2 bases, J lost 6 bases, and 10 bases lay in between. Germline CDR1 is LGHNA and CDR2 is YNFKEQ. The CDR3 sequence is 13 residues long. CDR3 nucleotide sequence: TGTGCCAGCAGCCAATCTTCCTTAGATGGCTACACCTTC. Translation gives CASSQSSLDGYTF.

This clone has just a few counts. The chain has TRBV6-5 and TRBJ1-5; a weak D match, TRBD1 (6 bases). Trimming removed 2 bases at V and 12 bases at J, with 14 bases between. CDR1 is MNHEY and CDR2 is SVGAGI in the germline V gene. The CDR3 sequence is 13 residues long. The CDR3 here is CASSYKGEGSQHF. The CDR3 bases are TGTGCCAGCAGTTACAAGGGGGAAGGGAGCCAGCATTTT.

Concerning this clone itself: An end of the junction does not agree with germline; a read error may underlie this. The chain combines TRBV2 with TRBJ2-4; D may be TRBD1 (5 bases). The CDR3 is 14 amino acids. Germline CDR1 is SNHLY and CDR2 is FYNNEI. The DNA of the CDR3 is TGTGCCAGCAGTGGGGCAGGGTTGAAAAACAGTCAGTACTTC. Encoded protein: CASSGAGLKNSQYF.

This rearrangement joins TRBV5-1 to TRBJ2-5; D is possibly TRBD2 (5 bases). Trimming shortened V by 0 bases and J by 5 bases, and 14 bases separated the two germline ends. The CDR3 is 15 residues long. From germline, CDR1 is SGHRS and CDR2 YFSETQ. CDR3 region: CASSLVSSGSETQYF. Written as DNA, the CDR3 is TGCGCCAGCAGCTTGGTCTCTTCGGGGTCGGAGACCCAGTACTTC.

The chain uses TRBV11-2 and TRBJ2-7, with D maybe TRBD2 (6 bases). Trimming pared 4 bases from V and 2 bases from J, leaving 12 bases between. The CDR3 is made up of 14 amino acids. The germline V gene encodes CDR1 SGHAT and CDR2 FQNNGV. CDR3 amino acids: CASSSYRGAYEQYF. As DNA, the CDR3 is TGTGCCAGCAGCTCTTATCGCGGGGCCTACGAGCAGTACTTC.

This clone has only one observation. The genes are TRBV14 and TRBJ2-7; D is undetermined. Trimming pared 4 bases from V and 7 bases from J, leaving 14 bases between. CDR1 is SGHDN and CDR2 is FVKESK in the germline V gene. This CDR3 is built from 13 residues. The chain's CDR3 is CASSPTVHPEQYF. CDR3 nucleotide sequence: TGTGCCAGCAGCCCCACGGTCCACCCTGAGCAGTACTTC.

The rearrangement links TRBV27 to TRBJ2-7; TRBD1 is a possible D gene (5 bases). CDR3 size: 13 residues. Germline assignment: CDR1 MNHEY and CDR2 SMNVEV (reference sequence). V lost 4 bases to trimming and J lost 2 bases, with 9 bases between them. The DNA for the CDR3 is TGTGCCAGCAGTTCTGGGGCGACCTACGAGCAGTACTTC. This codes for CASSSGATYEQYF.

The rearrangement links TRBV10-2 to TRBJ1-5, with D perhaps TRBD1 (5 bases). The CDR3 is 16 residues long. Per the germline V gene, CDR1 is WSHSY and CDR2 is SAAADI. V lost 4 bases and J 2 bases, leaving 15 bases between the germline ends. CDR3 protein: CASSVGRGLGNQPQHF. Here the CDR3 DNA reads TGCGCCAGCAGTGTTGGAAGGGGTCTGGGCAATCAGCCCCAGCATTTT.

This clone showed up just a few times. This rearrangement joins TRBV10-3 to TRBJ2-2, with 9 bases matching TRBD1. Germline V gene sequence: CDR1 ENHRY, CDR2 SYGVKD. The CDR3 loop spans 15 amino acids. The V gene end was trimmed by 6 bases and the J gene end by 5 bases; junction bases not matched to a gene: 7. The CDR3 sequence: CAISLPGQGTGELFF. The CDR3 DNA follows: TGTGCCATCAGCCTTCCGGGACAGGGTACCGGGGAGCTGTTTTTT.

This clone was detected only a few times. The chain recombines TRBV19 with TRBJ2-5; D is undetermined. This CDR3 contains 13 residues. Germline V gene lookup returns CDR1 LNHDA and CDR2 SQIVND (reference sequence). Deletions cut 4 bases from V and 5 bases from J, with 11 bases between. The CDR3 reads CASSKARWETQYF. DNA for the CDR3: TGTGCCAGTAGTAAGGCGCGGTGGGAGACCCAGTACTTC. The full variable domain, its missing parts supplied by reference TRBV19 and TRBJ2-5, is DGGITQSPKYLFRKEGQNVTLSCEQNLNHDAMYWYRQDPGQGLRLIYYSQIVNDFQKGDIAEGYSVSREKKESFPLTVTSAQKNPTAFYLCASSKARWETQYFGPGTRLLVL.

This clone was recorded once. The rearrangement joins TRBV9 to TRBJ2-7; 9 positions match TRBD1. In germline, CDR1 is SGDLS, CDR2 YYNGEE. The J segment lost 3 bases and the V segment lost 0 bases, leaving 10 bases of the junction unmatched. The CDR3 is 17 amino acids. This chain's CDR3 is CASSVEETRQGVYEQYF. CDR3 coding DNA: TGTGCCAGCAGCGTAGAAGAGACCCGACAGGGGGTCTACGAGCAGTACTTC.

The chain uses TRBV5-1 and TRBJ2-5, with D tentatively TRBD1 (6 bases). Trimming removed 1 base from V and 2 bases from J, with 12 bases in between. The CDR3 totals 15 residues. Germline CDR1 is SGHRS and CDR2 is YFSETQ. CDR3 DNA sequence: TGCGCCAGCAGCTTGAACCCGACAGGACAAGAGACCCAGTACTTC. It is translated as CASSLNPTGQETQYF. The full variable domain, its missing parts supplied by reference TRBV5-1 and TRBJ2-5, is KAGVTQTPRYLIKTRGQQVTLSCSPISGHRSVSWYQQTPGQGLQFLFEYFSETQRNKGNFPGRFSGRQFSNSRSEMNVSTLELGDSALYLCASSLNPTGQETQYFGPGTRLLVL.

The chain employs TRBV6-1 and TRBJ2-7; D is perhaps TRBD2 (5 bases). Trimming pared 0 bases from V and 5 bases from J, leaving 14 bases between. Germline CDR1 and CDR2: MNHNS and SASEGT. The CDR3 contains 15 residues. The CDR3 DNA sequence: TGTGCCAGCAGTGAAGCATCCGCTCGGCGGGACGAGCAGTACTTC. This gives the protein CASSEASARRDEQYF.

This clone showed up just a few times. The chain carries TRBV7-9 and TRBJ1-2; the match to TRBD1 covers 10 bases. This CDR3 is built from 15 residues. The germline V gene has CDR1 SEHNR and CDR2 FQNEAQ (reference sequence). V was pared by 5 bases and J by 4 bases, with 7 bases of the junction left unmatched. DNA for the CDR3: TGTGCCAGCAGCGGGACAGGGGATCCCATCTATGGCTACACCTTC. Amino acid sequence: CASSGTGDPIYGYTF.

The V and J genes are TRBV2 and TRBJ1-2; D unclear. Germline CDR1 is SNHLY and CDR2 is FYNNEI. This CDR3 is 13 amino acids long. Trimming stripped 4 bases from V and 1 base from J, with 7 bases between. The CDR3 region is CASSVQNNYGYTF. Here the CDR3 DNA reads TGTGCCAGCAGTGTGCAGAATAACTATGGCTACACCTTC.

This clone was counted only a few times. The CDR3 coding sequence is TGTGCCATCAGTCCCACAGATAGCAATCAGCCCCAGCATTTT. Protein sequence: CAISPTDSNQPQHF. This rearrangement joins TRBV10-3 to TRBJ1-5; D remains ambiguous. The CDR3 consists of 14 residues. Trimming cost V 5 bases and J 0 bases, with 8 bases left between them. Germline V lookup: CDR1 ENHRY, CDR2 SYGVKD.

This chain joins TRBV19 and TRBJ2-2; TRBD2 agrees at 15 bases. The V gene end was trimmed by 7 bases and the J gene end by 6 bases; junction bases not matched to a gene: 6. This CDR3 region has 16 residues. Germline V lookup: CDR1 LNHDA, CDR2 SQIVND (reference sequence). CDR3 DNA: TGTGCCAGTAATGTGGGACTAGCGGGGGGAGCCGGGGAGCTGTTTTTT. Protein product: CASNVGLAGGAGELFF.

The V call is TRBV10-3, the J call TRBJ2-7; 11 nucleotides align to TRBD1. CDR1 ENHRY and CDR2 SYGVKD come from the germline V gene. This CDR3 spans 16 amino acids. V trimming: 2 bases; J trimming: 0 bases; junction bases outside the gene matches: 3. This CDR3 reads CAISERGTGGSYEQYF. In DNA, the CDR3 is TGTGCCATCAGTGAGCGAGGGACAGGGGGCTCCTACGAGCAGTACTTC.

The chain carries TRBV5-1 and TRBJ2-1, with TRBD1 identical over 9 bases. This CDR3 has 15 amino acids. V trimming: 2 bases; J trimming: 4 bases; junction bases outside the gene matches: 4. Germline lookup yields CDR1 SGHRS and CDR2 YFSETQ. CDR3 coding DNA: TGCGCCAGCAGCTTACAGGGGGCGCCTTACAATGAGCAGTTCTTC. Protein sequence: CASSLQGAPYNEQFF.